This record concerns one T cell receptor beta chain sequence. The CDR3 consists of 14 residues. Germline CDR1 MNHNS, CDR2 SASEGT. V lost 0 bases, J lost 10 bases, and 10 bases lay in between. This sample was taken from a study of shared clonotypes between healthy human individuals. Some clones are missing from TCRdb's copy, which holds only in-frame ones; the method was immunoSEQ multiplex PCR. Of just over 2,000,000 clones listed, roughly 94% are singletons. This clonotype was sampled from a man aged 18-30 years in good health. This rearrangement joins TRBV6-1 to TRBJ1-6; D gene unclear. Material for sequencing was naive CD4+ T cells sorted from blood. The subset: CD45RA+ positively selected. CDR3 DNA sequence: TGTGCCAGCAGTGAAGCCGCCGCAGGCTCACCCCTCCACTTT. It codes for CASSEAAAGSPLHF.